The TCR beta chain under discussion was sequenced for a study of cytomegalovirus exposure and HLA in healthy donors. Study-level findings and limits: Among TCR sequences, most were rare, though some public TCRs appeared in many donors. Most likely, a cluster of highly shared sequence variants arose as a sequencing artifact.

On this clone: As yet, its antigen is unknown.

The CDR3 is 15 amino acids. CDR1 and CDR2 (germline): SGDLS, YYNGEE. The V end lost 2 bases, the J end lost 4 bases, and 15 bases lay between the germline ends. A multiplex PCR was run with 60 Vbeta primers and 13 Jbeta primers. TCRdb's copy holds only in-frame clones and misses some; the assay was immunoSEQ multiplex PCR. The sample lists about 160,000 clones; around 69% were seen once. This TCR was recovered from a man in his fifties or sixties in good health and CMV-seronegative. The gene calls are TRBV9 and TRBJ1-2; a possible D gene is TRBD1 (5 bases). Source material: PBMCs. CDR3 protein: CASSVTGGKGYGYTF. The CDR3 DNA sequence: TGTGCCAGCAGCGTGACGGGGGGTAAGGGCTATGGCTACACCTTC.